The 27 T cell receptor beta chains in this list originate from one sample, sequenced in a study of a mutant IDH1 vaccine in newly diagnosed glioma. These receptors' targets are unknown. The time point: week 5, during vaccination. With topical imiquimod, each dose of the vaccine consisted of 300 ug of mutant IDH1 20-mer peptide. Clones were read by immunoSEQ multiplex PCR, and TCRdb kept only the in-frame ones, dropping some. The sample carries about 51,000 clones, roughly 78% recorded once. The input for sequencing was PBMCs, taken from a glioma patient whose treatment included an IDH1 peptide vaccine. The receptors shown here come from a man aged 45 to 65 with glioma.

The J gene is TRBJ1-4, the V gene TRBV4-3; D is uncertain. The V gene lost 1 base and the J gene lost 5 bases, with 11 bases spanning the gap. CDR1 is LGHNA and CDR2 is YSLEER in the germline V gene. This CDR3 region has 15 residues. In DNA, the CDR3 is TGCGCCAGCAGCCAAGTGGTCTCAGTAAATGAAAAACTGTTTTTT. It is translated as CASSQVVSVNEKLFF.

The CDR3 coding sequence is TGTGCCAGCAGTGAATATTTAGGCGGCTCCTACAATGAGCAGTTCTTC. The encoded protein is CASSEYLGGSYNEQFF. J is TRBJ2-1 and V is TRBV6-1, with unresolved D. The CDR3 runs to 16 residues. Trimming removed 2 bases at V and 0 bases at J, with 11 bases between. Germline V gene sequence: CDR1 MNHNS, CDR2 SASEGT.

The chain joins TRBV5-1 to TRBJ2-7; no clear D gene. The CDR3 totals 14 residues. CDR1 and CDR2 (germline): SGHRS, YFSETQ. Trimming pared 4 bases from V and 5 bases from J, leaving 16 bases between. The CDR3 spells CASSPGAGADEQYF. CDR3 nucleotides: TGCGCCAGCAGCCCCGGCGCAGGCGCGGACGAGCAGTACTTC.

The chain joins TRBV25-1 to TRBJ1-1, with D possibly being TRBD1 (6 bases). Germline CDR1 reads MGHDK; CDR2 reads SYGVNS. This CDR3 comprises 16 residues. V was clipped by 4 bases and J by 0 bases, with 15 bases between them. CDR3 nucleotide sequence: TGTGCCAGCAGTGGCGATCAAGGACAGTTGAACACTGAAGCTTTCTTT. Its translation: CASSGDQGQLNTEAFF.

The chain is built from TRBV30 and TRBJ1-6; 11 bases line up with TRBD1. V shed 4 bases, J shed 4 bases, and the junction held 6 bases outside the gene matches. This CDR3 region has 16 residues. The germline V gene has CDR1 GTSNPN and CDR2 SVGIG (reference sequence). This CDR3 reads CAWKGTGGDYNSPLHF. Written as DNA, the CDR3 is TGTGCCTGGAAGGGGACAGGGGGTGATTATAATTCACCCCTCCACTTT.

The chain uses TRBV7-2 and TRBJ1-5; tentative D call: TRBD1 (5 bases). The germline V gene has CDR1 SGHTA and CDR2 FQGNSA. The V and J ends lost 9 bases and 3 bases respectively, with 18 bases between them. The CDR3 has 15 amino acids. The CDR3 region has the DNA TGTGCCAGTGCCTGGGGCCCTACTTCCAATCAGCCCCAGCATTTT. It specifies CASAWGPTSNQPQHF. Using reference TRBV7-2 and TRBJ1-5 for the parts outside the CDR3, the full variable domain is GAGVSQSPSNKVTEKGKDVELRCDPISGHTALYWYRQSLGQGLEFLIYFQGNSAPDKSGLPSDRFSAERTGGSVSTLTIQRTQQEDSAVYLCASAWGPTSNQPQHFGDGTRLSIL.

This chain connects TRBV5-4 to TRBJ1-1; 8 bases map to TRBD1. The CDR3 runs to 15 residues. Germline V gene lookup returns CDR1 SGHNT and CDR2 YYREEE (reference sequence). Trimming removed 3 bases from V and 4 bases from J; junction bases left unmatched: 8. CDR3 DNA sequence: TGTGCCAGCAGCTCCGCAGGGGGCGGAATCACTGAAGCTTTCTTT. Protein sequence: CASSSAGGGITEAFF.

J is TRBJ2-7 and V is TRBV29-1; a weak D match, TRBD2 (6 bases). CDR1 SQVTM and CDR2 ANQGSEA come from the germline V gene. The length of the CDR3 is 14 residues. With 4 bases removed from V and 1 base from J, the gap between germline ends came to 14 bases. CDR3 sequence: CSVVVHGGSYEQYF. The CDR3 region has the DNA TGCAGCGTTGTTGTACACGGGGGATCCTACGAGCAGTACTTC.

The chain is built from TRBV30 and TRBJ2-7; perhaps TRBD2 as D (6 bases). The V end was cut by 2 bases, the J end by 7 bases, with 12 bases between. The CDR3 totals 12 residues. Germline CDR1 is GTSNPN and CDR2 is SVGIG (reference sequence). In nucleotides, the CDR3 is TGTGCCTGGAGTACGGGGACTGGAGAGCAGTACTTC. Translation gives CAWSTGTGEQYF.

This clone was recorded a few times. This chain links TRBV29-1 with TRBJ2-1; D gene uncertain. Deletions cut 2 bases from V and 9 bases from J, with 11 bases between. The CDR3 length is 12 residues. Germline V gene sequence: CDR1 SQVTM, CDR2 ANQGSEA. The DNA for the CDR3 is TGCAGCGTTGAACTACAAACGTTTGAGCAGTTCTTC. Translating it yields CSVELQTFEQFF.

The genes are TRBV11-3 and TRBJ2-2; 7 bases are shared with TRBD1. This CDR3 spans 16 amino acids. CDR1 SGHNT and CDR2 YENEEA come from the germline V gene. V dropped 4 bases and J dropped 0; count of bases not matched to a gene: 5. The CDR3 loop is CASSSSGQTNTGELFF. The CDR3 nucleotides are TGTGCCAGCAGCTCCTCGGGACAGACGAACACCGGGGAGCTGTTTTTT.

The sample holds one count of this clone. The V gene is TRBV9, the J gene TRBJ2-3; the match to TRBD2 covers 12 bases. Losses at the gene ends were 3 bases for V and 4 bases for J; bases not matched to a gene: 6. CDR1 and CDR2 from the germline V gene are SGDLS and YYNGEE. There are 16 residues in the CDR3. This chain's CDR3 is CASSGPSGGAPDTQYF. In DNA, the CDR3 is TGTGCCAGCAGCGGACCTAGCGGGGGGGCGCCAGATACGCAGTATTTT.

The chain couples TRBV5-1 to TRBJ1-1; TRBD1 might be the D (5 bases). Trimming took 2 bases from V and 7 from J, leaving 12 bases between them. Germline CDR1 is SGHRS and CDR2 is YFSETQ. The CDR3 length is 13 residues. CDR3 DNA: TGCGCCAGCAGCTTTGGGACGGGAAGTGAAGCTTTCTTT. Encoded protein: CASSFGTGSEAFF.

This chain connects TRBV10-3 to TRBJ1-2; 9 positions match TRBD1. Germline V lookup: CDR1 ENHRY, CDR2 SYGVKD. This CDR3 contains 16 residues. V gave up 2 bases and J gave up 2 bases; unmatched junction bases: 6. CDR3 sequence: CAISEGGQGLNYGYTF. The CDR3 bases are TGTGCCATCAGTGAGGGGGGACAGGGACTGAACTATGGCTACACCTTC.

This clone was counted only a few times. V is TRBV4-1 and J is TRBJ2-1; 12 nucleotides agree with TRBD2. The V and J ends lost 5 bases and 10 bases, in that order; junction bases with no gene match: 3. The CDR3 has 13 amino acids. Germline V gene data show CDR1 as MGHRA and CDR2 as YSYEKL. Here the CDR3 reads CASSYGLAGEQFF. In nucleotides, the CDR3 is TGCGCCAGCAGCTACGGACTAGCGGGGGAGCAGTTCTTC.

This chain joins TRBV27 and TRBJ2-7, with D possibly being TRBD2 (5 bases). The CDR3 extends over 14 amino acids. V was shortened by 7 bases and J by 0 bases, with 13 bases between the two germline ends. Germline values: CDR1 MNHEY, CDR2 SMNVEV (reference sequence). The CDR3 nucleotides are TGTGCCAGCATGACCCCCGGGGTCTCCTACGAGCAGTACTTC. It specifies CASMTPGVSYEQYF.

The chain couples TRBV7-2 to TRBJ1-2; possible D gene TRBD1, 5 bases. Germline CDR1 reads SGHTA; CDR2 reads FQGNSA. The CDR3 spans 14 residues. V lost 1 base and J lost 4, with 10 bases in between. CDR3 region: CASSLEGQVYGYTF. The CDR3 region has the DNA TGTGCCAGCAGCTTAGAGGGGCAGGTCTATGGCTACACCTTC.

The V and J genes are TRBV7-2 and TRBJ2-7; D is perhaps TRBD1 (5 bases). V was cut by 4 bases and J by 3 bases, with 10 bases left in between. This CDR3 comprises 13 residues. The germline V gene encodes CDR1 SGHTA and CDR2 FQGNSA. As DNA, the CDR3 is TGTGCCAGCAGCTCAGTGACAGACTACGAGCAGTACTTC. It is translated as CASSSVTDYEQYF.

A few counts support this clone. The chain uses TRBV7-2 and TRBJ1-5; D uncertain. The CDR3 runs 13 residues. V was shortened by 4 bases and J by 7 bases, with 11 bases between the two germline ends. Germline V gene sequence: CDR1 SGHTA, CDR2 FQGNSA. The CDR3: CASSSGGWQPQHF. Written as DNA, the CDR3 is TGTGCCAGCAGCTCGGGAGGTTGGCAGCCCCAGCATTTT.

The CDR3 region is CASSLSRGEKLFF. The CDR3 DNA reads TGTGCCAGTAGTTTATCCAGGGGAGAAAAACTGTTTTTT. This chain uses TRBV19 with TRBJ1-4, with D perhaps matching TRBD1 (6 bases). There are 13 residues in the CDR3. The germline V gene encodes CDR1 LNHDA and CDR2 SQIVND (reference sequence). V gave up 5 bases and J gave up 8 bases, with 12 bases separating them. The full variable domain, rest sourced from reference TRBV19 and TRBJ1-4, is DGGITQSPKYLFRKEGQNVTLSCEQNLNHDAMYWYRQDPGQGLRLIYYSQIVNDFQKGDIAEGYSVSREKKESFPLTVTSAQKNPTAFYLCASSLSRGEKLFFGSGTQLSVL.

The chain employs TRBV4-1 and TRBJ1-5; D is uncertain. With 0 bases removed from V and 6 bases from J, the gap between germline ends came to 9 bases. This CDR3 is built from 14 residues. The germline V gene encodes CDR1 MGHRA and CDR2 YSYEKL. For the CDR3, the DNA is TGCGCCAGCAGCCAAGAGGGCGGTGGTCAGCCCCAGCATTTT. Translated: CASSQEGGGQPQHF.

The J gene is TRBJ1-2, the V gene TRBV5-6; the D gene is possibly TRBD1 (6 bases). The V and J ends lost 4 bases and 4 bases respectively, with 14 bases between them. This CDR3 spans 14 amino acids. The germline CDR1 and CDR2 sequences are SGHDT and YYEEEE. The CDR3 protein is CASSLIQGIYGYTF. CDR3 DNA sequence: TGTGCCAGCAGCCTTATACAGGGCATCTATGGCTACACCTTC.

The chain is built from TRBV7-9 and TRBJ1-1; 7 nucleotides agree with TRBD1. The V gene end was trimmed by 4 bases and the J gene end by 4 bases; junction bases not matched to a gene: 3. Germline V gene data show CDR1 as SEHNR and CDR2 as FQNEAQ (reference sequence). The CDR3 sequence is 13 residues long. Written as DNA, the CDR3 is TGTGCCAGCAGCTGGGACAGCCTCACTGAAGCTTTCTTT. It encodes CASSWDSLTEAFF.

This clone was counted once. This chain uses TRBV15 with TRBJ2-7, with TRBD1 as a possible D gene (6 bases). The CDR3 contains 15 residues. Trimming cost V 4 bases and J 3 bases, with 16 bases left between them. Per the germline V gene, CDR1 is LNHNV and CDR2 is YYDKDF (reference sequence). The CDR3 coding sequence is TGTGCCACCAGCAAATCCGGGACATACTTCTACGAGCAGTACTTC. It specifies CATSKSGTYFYEQYF.

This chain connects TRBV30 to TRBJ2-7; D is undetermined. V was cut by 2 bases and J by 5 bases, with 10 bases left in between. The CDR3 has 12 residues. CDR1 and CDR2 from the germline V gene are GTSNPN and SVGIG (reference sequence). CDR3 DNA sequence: TGTGCCTGGAGTCCATCGTACCACGAGCAGTACTTC. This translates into CAWSPSYHEQYF.

In nucleotides, the CDR3 is TGTGCCAGCAGCTCCTGGGAGGCAGCGAACACTGAAGCTTTCTTT. Translated, it gives CASSSWEAANTEAFF. The V gene is TRBV7-2, the J gene TRBJ1-1; no reliable D call. The V end lost 4 bases, the J end lost 1 base, and 13 bases lay between the germline ends. The CDR3 loop spans 15 amino acids. Germline assignment: CDR1 SGHTA and CDR2 FQGNSA.

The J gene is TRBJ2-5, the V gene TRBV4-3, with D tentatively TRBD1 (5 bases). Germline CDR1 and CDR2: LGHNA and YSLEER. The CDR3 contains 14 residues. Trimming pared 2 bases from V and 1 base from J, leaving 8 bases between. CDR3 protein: CASSQQGSQETQYF. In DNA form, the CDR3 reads TGCGCCAGCAGCCAACAGGGTTCCCAAGAGACCCAGTACTTC.